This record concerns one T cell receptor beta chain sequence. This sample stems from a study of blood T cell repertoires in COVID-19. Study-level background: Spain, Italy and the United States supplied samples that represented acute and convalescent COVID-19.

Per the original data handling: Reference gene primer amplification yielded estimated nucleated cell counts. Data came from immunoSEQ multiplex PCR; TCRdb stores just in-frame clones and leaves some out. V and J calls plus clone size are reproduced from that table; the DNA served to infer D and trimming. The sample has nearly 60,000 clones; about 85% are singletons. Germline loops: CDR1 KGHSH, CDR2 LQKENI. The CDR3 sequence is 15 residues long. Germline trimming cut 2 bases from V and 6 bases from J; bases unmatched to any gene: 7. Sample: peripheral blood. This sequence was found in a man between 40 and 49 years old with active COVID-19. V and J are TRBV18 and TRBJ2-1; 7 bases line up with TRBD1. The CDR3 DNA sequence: TGTGCCAGCTCACCAGACAGGGTACAGAGCAATGAGCAGTTCTTC. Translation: CASSPDRVQSNEQFF. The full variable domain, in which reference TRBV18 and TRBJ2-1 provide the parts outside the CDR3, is NAGVMQNPRHLVRRRGQEARLRCSPMKGHSHVYWYRQLPEEGLKFMVYLQKENIIDESGMPKERFSAEFPKEGPSILRIQQVVRGDSAAYFCASSPDRVQSNEQFFGPGTRLTVL.